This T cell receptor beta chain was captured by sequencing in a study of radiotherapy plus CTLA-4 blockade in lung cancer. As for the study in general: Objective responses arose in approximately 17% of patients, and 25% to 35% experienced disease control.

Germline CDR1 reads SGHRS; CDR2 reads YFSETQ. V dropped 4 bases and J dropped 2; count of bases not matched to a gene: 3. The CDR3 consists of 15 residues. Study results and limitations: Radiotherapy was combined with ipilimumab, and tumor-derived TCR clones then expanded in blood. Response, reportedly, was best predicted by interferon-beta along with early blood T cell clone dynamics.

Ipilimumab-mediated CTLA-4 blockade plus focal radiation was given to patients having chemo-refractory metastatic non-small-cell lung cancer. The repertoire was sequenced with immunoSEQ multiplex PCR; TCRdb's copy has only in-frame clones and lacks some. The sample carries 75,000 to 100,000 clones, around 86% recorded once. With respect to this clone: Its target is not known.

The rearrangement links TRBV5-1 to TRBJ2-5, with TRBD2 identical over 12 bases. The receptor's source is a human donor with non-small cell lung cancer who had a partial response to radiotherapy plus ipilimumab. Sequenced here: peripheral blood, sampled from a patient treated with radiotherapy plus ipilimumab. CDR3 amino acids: CASSRGLAGQETQYF. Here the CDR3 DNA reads TGCGCCAGCAGCCGTGGACTAGCGGGACAAGAGACCCAGTACTTC.